The rows below give T cell receptor beta chains drawn from one sample of a study of blood T cell repertoires in COVID-19. Clones were read by immunoSEQ multiplex PCR, and TCRdb kept only the in-frame ones, dropping some. The sample has 250,000 or so clones; 90% are singletons. Input material: peripheral blood. The receptors were sampled from a man aged 30 to 45 with COVID-19, enrolled during active disease. CDR3s include the opening cysteine and the closing phenylalanine or tryptophan. A D gene is named only where the DNA matches it firmly. Some rows mark clone size as missing; the rest say once, few, many or name a class of expanded clone.

J gene | V gene | clone size | D gene | CDR3 protein | CDR3 DNA
TRBJ1-5 | TRBV12-3/TRBV12-4 | . | . | CASSHRSNQPQHF | TGTGCCAGCAGTCACAGGAGCAATCAGCCCCAGCATTTT
TRBJ2-5 | TRBV6-2/TRBV6-3 | . | . | CASSAYTGSETQYF | TGTGCCAGCAGTGCCTACACAGGGAGCGAGACCCAGTACTTC
TRBJ2-1 | TRBV3-1/TRBV3-2 | . | TRBD2 | CASSQGLAGANEQFF | TGTGCCAGCAGCCAAGGACTAGCGGGAGCCAATGAGCAGTTCTTC
TRBJ2-7 | TRBV5-5 | . | . | CASSRYIDRIYEQYF | TGTGCCAGCAGTAGATATATCGACAGAATATACGAGCAGTACTTC
TRBJ2-1 | TRBV4-1 | once | . | CASSQYPGEQFF | TGCGCCAGCAGCCAATACCCCGGGGAGCAGTTCTTC
TRBJ1-1 | TRBV21-1 | . | . | CASSKKGQTGVIPEAFF | TGTGCCAGCAGCAAAAAGGGCCAGACAGGGGTGATACCTGAAGCTTTCTTT
TRBJ1-1 | TRBV5-6 | few | . | CASSTRSGSTEAFF | TGTGCCAGCAGCACCCGTTCGGGGAGCACTGAAGCTTTCTTT
TRBJ1-2 | TRBV3-1/TRBV3-2 | . | . | CASRAGGEGYTF | TGTGCCAGCCGGGCGGGGGGAGAGGGCTACACCTTC
TRBJ1-2 | TRBV7-2 | . | . | CASSLPFGGDYGYTF | TGTGCCAGCAGCCTCCCCTTTGGGGGCGACTATGGCTACACCTTC
TRBJ2-5 | TRBV28 | . | . | CASSSSGHEETQYF | TGTGCCAGCAGTTCATCGGGACACGAAGAGACCCAGTACTTC
TRBJ2-1 | TRBV11-3 | . | TRBD2 | CASSLDGGLAGNNEQFF | TGTGCCAGCAGCTTAGATGGGGGACTAGCGGGGAACAATGAGCAGTTCTTC
TRBJ2-1 | TRBV14 | . | TRBD2 | CASSYGLAGLREQFF | TGTGCCAGCAGCTACGGACTAGCGGGACTCCGGGAGCAGTTCTTC
TRBJ2-7 | TRBV7-8 | . | TRBD2 | CASSFKLAGVRYEQYF | TGTGCCAGCAGCTTCAAGCTAGCGGGAGTACGGTACGAGCAGTACTTC
TRBJ2-3 | TRBV7-9 | . | . | CASPPSPGTDTQYF | TGTGCCAGTCCCCCTTCCCCAGGCACAGATACGCAGTATTTT
TRBJ2-2 | TRBV14 | . | TRBD1 | CASSPLPGQALTGELFF | TGTGCCAGCAGCCCTCTCCCGGGACAGGCTCTCACCGGGGAGCTGTTTTTT
TRBJ1-6 | TRBV5-1 | . | . | CASSPRTVYNSPLHF | TGCGCCAGCAGCCCGAGGACAGTCTATAATTCACCCCTCCACTTT
TRBJ2-1 | TRBV27 | . | TRBD2 | CASSPAGEGNEQFF | TGTGCCAGCAGTCCAGCGGGGGAGGGGAATGAGCAGTTCTTC
TRBJ1-3 | TRBV30 | . | . | CAWSSLVENTIYF | TGTGCCTGGAGCTCCCTAGTGGAAAACACCATATATTTT
TRBJ1-2 | TRBV3-1/TRBV3-2 | . | . | CASSQGRHQNYGYTF | TGTGCCAGCAGCCAAGGTAGACACCAGAACTATGGCTACACCTTC
TRBJ2-1 | TRBV7-9 | . | TRBD2 | CASSFLLAGNNEQFF | TGTGCCAGCAGCTTCTTACTAGCGGGGAACAATGAGCAGTTCTTC
TRBJ2-7 | TRBV6-5 | . | . | CATAQGHEQYF | TGTGCCACCGCGCAGGGGCACGAGCAGTACTTC
TRBJ1-1 | TRBV27 | . | TRBD1 | CASSRGQAIMNTEAFF | TGTGCCAGCAGCCGAGGACAGGCTATCATGAACACTGAAGCTTTCTTT